This TCR beta chain comes out of a study of identical twins. Overall study results and limits: Cord blood beta clonotypes present at high abundance carried fewer insertions; no such pattern appeared in memory repertoires.

This clonotype has more than one count but fewer than ten. Its specificity is unknown. A single record per CDR3 protein comes from TCRdb applying MiXCR to the 5' RACE reads. The sample lists 500,000 to 600,000 distinct CDR3 sequences; 20% to 25% were seen once. V shed 7 bases and J shed 10 bases, with 23 bases lying between them. Per the germline V gene, CDR1 is SEHNR and CDR2 is FQNEAQ (reference sequence). The CDR3 sequence is 15 residues long. This same sample was also taken into another study, of T cells expressing NK-cell markers. Per that paper: Sorted CD3+CD56+NKG2C+, CD3+CD56+NKG2C- and CD3+CD56-NKG2C+ T cells provided the TCR beta repertoires.

The material sequenced was CD4+ T cells sorted from blood. The V call is TRBV7-9, the J call TRBJ2-1, with D perhaps TRBD2 (5 bases). This receptor was obtained from a woman aged 18-30 years in good health. The CDR3 is CASNSRLAGPREQFF. DNA of the CDR3: TGTGCCAGCAATTCGCGGCTAGCCGGACCCAGGGAGCAGTTCTTC.